Below, one TCR beta chain is given with its context. Its antigen is undetermined. The data stem from a study of cytomegalovirus exposure and HLA in healthy donors. Across the study: Earlier results showed roughly 120 million unique TCR beta sequences derived from around 170 million T cells. Findings and caveats of the study: Listed as cytomegalovirus-associated were about 160 TCR beta chains. Sequencing depth roughly uniform across donors was assumed in presence/absence analyses.

The primer mix had 60 Vbeta and 13 Jbeta primers. Using immunoSEQ multiplex PCR, the repertoire was profiled, and TCRdb retains in-frame clones only, with some absent. The table records 160,000 or so clones, 60% to 85% of them present only once. Germline-derived CDR1 and CDR2 are SEHNR and FQNEAQ (reference sequence). The CDR3 has 15 amino acids. V dropped 4 bases and J dropped 3 bases, with 15 bases sitting between them. This chain joins TRBV7-9 and TRBJ1-1; D possibly corresponds to TRBD1 (6 bases). Sequences were obtained from PBMCs. This clonotype was sampled from a woman in her forties in good health and CMV-seronegative. Here the CDR3 reads CASSSPSGVHTEAFF. CDR3 nucleotides: TGTGCCAGCAGCTCGCCGTCAGGGGTACACACTGAAGCTTTCTTT.